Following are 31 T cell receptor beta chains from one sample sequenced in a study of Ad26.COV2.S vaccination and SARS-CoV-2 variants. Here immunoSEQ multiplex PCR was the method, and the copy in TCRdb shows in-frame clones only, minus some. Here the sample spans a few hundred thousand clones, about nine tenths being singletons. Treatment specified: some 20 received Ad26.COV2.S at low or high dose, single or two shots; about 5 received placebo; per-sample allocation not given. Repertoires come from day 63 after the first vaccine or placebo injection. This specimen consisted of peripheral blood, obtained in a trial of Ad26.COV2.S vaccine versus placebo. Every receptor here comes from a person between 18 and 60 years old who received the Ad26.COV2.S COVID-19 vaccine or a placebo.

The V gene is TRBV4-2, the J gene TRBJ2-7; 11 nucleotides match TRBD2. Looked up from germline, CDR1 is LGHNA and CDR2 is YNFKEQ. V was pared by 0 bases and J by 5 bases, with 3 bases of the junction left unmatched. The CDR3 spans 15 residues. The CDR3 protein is CASSQELAGAHEQYF. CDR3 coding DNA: TGTGCCAGCAGCCAAGAACTAGCGGGAGCCCACGAGCAGTACTTC.

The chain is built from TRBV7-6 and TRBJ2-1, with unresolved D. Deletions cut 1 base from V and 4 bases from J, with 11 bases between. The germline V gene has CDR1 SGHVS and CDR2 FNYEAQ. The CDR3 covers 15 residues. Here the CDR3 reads CASSLDAALYNEQFF. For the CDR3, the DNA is TGTGCCAGCAGCTTAGATGCAGCTTTATACAATGAGCAGTTCTTC.

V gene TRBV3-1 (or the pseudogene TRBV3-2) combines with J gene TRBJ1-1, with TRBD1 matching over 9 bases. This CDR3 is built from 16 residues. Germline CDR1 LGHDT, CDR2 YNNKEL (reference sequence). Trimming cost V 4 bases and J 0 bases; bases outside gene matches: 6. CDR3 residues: CASSPWTGALNTEAFF. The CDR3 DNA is TGTGCCAGCAGCCCATGGACAGGGGCTTTGAACACTGAAGCTTTCTTT.

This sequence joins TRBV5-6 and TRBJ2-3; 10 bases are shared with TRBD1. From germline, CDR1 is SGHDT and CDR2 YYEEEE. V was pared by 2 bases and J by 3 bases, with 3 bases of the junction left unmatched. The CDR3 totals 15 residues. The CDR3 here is CASSFEGQGTDTQYF. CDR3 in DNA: TGTGCCAGCAGCTTTGAGGGACAGGGGACAGATACGCAGTATTTT.

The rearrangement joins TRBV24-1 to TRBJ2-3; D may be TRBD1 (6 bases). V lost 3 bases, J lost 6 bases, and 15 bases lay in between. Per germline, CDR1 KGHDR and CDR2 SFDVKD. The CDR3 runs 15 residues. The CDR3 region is CATSDEGIGGDTQYF. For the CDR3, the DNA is TGTGCCACCAGTGATGAGGGGATTGGGGGCGATACGCAGTATTTT.

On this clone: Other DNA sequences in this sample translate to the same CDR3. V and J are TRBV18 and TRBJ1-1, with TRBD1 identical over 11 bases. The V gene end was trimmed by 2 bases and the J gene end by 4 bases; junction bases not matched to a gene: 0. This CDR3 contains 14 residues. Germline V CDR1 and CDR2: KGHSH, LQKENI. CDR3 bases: TGTGCCAGCTCACCAGGGACAGGGGGCACTGAAGCTTTCTTT. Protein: CASSPGTGGTEAFF. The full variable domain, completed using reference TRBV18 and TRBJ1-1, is NAGVMQNPRHLVRRRGQEARLRCSPMKGHSHVYWYRQLPEEGLKFMVYLQKENIIDESGMPKERFSAEFPKEGPSILRIQQVVRGDSAAYFCASSPGTGGTEAFFGQGTRLTVV.

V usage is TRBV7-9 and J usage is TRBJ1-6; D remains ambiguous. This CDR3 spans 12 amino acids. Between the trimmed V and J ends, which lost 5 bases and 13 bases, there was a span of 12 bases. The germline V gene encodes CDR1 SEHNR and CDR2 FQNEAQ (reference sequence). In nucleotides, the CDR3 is TGTGCCAGCAGCCCCGGTGGGTCCCCCCTCCACTTT. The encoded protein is CASSPGGSPLHF.

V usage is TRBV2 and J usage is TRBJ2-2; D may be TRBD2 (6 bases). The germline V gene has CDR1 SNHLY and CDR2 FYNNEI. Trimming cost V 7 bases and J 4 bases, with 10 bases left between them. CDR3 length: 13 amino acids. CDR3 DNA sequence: TGTGCCAGCATTCGGGAGTTCACCGGGGAGCTGTTTTTT. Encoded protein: CASIREFTGELFF. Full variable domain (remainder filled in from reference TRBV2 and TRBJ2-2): EPEVTQTPSHQVTQMGQEVILRCVPISNHLYFYWYRQILGQKVEFLVSFYNNEISEKSEIFDDQFSVERPDGSNFTLKIRSTKLEDSAMYFCASIREFTGELFFGEGSRLTVL.

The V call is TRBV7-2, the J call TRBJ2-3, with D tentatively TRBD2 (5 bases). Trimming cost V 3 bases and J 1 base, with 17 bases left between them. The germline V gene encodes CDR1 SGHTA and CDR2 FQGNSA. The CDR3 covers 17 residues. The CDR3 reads CASSFPSLAGRTDTQYF. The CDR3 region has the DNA TGTGCCAGCAGCTTCCCCTCCCTGGCGGGCCGCACAGATACGCAGTATTTT. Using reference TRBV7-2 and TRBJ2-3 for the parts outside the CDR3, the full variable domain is GAGVSQSPSNKVTEKGKDVELRCDPISGHTALYWYRQSLGQGLEFLIYFQGNSAPDKSGLPSDRFSAERTGGSVSTLTIQRTQQEDSAVYLCASSFPSLAGRTDTQYFGPGTRLTVL.

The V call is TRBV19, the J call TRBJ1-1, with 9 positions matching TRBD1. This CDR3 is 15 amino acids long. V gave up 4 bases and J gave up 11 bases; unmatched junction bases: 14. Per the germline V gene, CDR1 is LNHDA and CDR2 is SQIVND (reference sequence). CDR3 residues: CASSTWGTGRQLAFF. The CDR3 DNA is TGTGCCAGTAGTACTTGGGGGACAGGGAGACAGCTGGCTTTCTTT.

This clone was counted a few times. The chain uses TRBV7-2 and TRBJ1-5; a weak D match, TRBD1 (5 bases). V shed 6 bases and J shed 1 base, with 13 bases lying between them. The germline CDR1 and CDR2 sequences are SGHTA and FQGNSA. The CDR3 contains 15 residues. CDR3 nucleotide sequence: TGTGCCAGCAGTCAGGGATTCCTCAGCAATCAGCCCCAGCATTTT. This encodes CASSQGFLSNQPQHF. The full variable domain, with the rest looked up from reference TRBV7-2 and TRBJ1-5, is GAGVSQSPSNKVTEKGKDVELRCDPISGHTALYWYRQSLGQGLEFLIYFQGNSAPDKSGLPSDRFSAERTGGSVSTLTIQRTQQEDSAVYLCASSQGFLSNQPQHFGDGTRLSIL.

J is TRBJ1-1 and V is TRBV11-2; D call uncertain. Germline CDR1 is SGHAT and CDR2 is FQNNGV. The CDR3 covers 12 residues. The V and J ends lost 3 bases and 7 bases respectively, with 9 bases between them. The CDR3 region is CASSLLSYEAFF. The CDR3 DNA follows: TGTGCCAGCAGCTTGCTATCCTATGAAGCTTTCTTT.

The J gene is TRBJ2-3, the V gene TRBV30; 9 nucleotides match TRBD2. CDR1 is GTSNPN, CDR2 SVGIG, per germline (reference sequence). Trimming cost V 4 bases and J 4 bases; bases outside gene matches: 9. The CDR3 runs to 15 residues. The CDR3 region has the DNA TGTGCCTGGACCTCAGCGGGAGGTTTTTCAGATACGCAGTATTTT. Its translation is CAWTSAGGFSDTQYF.

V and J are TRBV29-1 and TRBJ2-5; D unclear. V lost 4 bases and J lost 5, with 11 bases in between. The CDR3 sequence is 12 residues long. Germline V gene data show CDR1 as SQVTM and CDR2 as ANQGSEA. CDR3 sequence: CSVVQQSETQYF. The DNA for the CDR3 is TGCAGCGTTGTGCAGCAATCGGAGACCCAGTACTTC.

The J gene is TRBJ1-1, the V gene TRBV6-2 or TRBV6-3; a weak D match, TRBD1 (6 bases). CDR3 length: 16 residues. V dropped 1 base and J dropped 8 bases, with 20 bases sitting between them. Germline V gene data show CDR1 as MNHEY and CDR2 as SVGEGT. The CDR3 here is CASSYLFGGAAKEAFF. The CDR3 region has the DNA TGTGCCAGCAGTTACTTATTTGGGGGCGCGGCGAAAGAAGCTTTCTTT.

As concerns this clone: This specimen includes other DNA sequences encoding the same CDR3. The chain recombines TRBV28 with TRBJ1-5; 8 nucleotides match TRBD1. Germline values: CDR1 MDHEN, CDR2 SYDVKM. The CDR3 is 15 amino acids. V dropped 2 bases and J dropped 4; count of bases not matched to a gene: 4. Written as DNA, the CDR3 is TGTGCCAGCAGTTTAGGACAGGGTGGAAATCAGCCCCAGCATTTT. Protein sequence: CASSLGQGGNQPQHF.

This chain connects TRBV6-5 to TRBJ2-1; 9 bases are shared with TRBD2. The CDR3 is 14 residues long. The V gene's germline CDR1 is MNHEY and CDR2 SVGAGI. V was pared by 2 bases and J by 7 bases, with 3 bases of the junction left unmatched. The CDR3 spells CASSYAGGVNEQFF. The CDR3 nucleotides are TGTGCCAGCAGTTACGCGGGAGGGGTGAATGAGCAGTTCTTC.

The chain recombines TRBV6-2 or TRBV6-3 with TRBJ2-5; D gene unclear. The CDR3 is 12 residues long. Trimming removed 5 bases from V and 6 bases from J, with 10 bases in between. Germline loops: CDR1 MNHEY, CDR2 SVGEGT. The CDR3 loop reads CASSQDQQTQYF. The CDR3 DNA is TGTGCCAGCAGTCAGGACCAGCAGACCCAGTACTTC.

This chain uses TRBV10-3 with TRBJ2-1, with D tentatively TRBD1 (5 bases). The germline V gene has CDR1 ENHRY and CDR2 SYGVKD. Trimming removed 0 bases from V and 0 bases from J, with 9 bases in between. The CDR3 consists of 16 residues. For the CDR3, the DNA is TGTGCCATCAGTGAGTCGCAGGGCAGCTCCTACAATGAGCAGTTCTTC. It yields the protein CAISESQGSSYNEQFF.

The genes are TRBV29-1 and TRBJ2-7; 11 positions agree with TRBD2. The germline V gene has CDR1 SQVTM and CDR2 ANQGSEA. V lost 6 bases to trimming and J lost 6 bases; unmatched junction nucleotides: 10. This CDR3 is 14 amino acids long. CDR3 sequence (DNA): TGCAGCGTACGAACTAGCGGGAGTGGGGTCGAGCAGTACTTC. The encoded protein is CSVRTSGSGVEQYF.

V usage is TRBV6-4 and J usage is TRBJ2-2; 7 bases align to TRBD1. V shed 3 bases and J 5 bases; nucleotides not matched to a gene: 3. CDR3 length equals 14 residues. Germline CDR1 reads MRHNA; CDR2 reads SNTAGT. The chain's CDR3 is CASSDTDRTGELFF. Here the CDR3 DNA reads TGTGCCAGCAGTGATACGGACAGGACCGGGGAGCTGTTTTTT.

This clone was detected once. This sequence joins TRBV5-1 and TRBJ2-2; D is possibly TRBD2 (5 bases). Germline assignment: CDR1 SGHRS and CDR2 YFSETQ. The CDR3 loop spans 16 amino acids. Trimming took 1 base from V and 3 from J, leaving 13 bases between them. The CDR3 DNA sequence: TGCGCCAGCAGCTTGTGGTCCGGAGGTGACACCGGGGAGCTGTTTTTT. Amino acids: CASSLWSGGDTGELFF.

The CDR3 loop reads CASSSSPGQGGTEAFF. The CDR3 DNA is TGTGCCAGCAGCTCTTCTCCGGGGCAGGGCGGTACTGAAGCTTTCTTT. This sequence joins TRBV7-9 and TRBJ1-1; a possible D gene is TRBD1 (5 bases). There are 16 residues in the CDR3. With 4 bases removed from V and 5 bases from J, the gap between germline ends came to 20 bases. CDR1 is SEHNR, CDR2 FQNEAQ, per germline (reference sequence).

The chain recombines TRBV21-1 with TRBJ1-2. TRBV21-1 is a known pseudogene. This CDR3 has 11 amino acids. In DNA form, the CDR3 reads TGTGCCAGCAGCCGAAACTATGGCTACACCTTC. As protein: CASSRNYGYTF.

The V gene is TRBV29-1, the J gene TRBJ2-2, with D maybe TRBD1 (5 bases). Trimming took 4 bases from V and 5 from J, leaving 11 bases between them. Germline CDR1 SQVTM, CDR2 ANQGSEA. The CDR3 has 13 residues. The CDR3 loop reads CSVGPGRTGELFF. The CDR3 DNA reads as TGCAGCGTTGGGCCAGGGCGAACCGGGGAGCTGTTTTTT.

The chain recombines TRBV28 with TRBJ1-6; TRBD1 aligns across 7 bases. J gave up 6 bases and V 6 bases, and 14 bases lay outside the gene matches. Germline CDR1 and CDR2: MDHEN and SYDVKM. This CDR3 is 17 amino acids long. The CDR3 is CASRDTTQGVINSPLHF. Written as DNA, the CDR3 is TGTGCCAGCAGGGATACCACGCAGGGGGTTATTAATTCACCCCTCCACTTT.

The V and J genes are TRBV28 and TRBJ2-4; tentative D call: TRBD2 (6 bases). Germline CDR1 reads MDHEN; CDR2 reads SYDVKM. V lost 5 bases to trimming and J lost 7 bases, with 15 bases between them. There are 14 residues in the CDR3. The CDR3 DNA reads TGTGCCAGCAGTCTCGTCGCGGGACGGAACATTCAGTACTTC. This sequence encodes CASSLVAGRNIQYF.

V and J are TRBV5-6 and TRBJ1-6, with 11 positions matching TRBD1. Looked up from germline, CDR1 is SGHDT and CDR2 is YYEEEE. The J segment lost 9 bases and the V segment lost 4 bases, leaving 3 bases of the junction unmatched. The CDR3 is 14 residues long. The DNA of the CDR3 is TGTGCCAGCAGCGTTGGACAGGGGGCTTCACCCCTCCACTTT. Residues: CASSVGQGASPLHF. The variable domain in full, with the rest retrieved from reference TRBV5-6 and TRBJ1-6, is DAGVTQSPTHLIKTRGQQVTLRCSPKSGHDTVSWYQQALGQGPQFIFQYYEEEERQRGNFPDRFSGHQFPNYSSELNVNALLLGDSALYLCASSVGQGASPLHFGNGTRLTVT.

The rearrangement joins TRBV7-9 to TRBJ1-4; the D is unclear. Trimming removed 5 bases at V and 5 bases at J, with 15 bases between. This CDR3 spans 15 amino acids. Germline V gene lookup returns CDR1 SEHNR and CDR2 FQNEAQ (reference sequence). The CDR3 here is CASSDGGYGNEKLFF. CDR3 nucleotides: TGTGCCAGCAGCGACGGAGGGTATGGGAATGAAAAACTGTTTTTT.

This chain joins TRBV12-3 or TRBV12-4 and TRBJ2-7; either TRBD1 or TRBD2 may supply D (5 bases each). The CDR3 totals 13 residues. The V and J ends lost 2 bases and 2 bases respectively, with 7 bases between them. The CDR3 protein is CASSLRDAYEQYF. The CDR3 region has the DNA TGTGCCAGCAGTTTAAGGGACGCCTACGAGCAGTACTTC.

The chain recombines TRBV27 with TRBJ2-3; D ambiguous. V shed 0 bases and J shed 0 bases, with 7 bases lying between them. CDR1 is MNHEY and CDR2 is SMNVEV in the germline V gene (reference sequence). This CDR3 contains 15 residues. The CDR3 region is CASSLSAGSTDTQYF. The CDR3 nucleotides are TGTGCCAGCAGTTTATCGGCCGGGAGCACAGATACGCAGTATTTT.